Given below is one T cell receptor (beta chain) in context. Its antigen specificity is not known. Base qualities are not recorded, but no much larger clone differs from it by a single base. This sample was taken from a study of cytomegalovirus exposure and HLA in healthy donors (TCRdb year 2017). Regarding the study in general: An earlier analysis of some 550 of the donors reported approximately 300 Gb of sequence data and 100 million to 130 million unique TCR beta sequences from 150 million to 200 million T cells. Because of strong linkage in the cohort, four or five DR-DQ haplotypes were treated as single units for association and clustering. High-throughput TCR immunosequencing, statistical association of individual TCRs with disease status, and machine learning were combined to predict cytomegalovirus infection status. Among the roughly 390 genotyped donors, approximately 82% belonged to the genetic ancestry cluster associated with self-reported Caucasian donors. The number of typed donors differed by locus: about 620-640 for A, B, C, DRB1 and DQB1; approximately 520 for DQA1; 606 for DPA1; and some 430 for DPB1. An earlier analysis of more than 450 of the donors used high-throughput TCR beta sequencing to judge whether each TCR beta V gene segment behaved as functional or pseudogenic. A later analysis re-analyzed previously published TCR beta repertoires from roughly 690 donors and added high-resolution HLA genotyping to study TCR occurrence patterns. Both class I and class II loci were covered by HLA typing, at four-digit resolution. In a later genetic analysis, genome-wide SNP genotypes for about three fifths of the 666 donors were used, and that subset was treated as a discovery cohort. Roughly 300 gigabases of sequencing data and tens of millions of unique TCR sequences were included in an early release covering 500 to 750 HLA-typed donors. On average, about 200,000 unique TCR beta nucleotide sequences were sequenced per donor among a few hundred genotyped donors of the cohort, with 15% to 20% of those sequences being non-productive. All discovery cohort repertoires had been generated on a single sequencing platform. The study aimed to test whether signatures of past pathogen exposure could be identified by cataloging public T cell receptors. The later analysis used no new phenotypic data to find candidate immune exposures, relying instead on TCR beta sequences and their occurrence across donors. The study profiled the T cell repertoires of fewer than 850 subjects by immunosequencing and related them to cytomegalovirus serostatus. Donor age, sex, ethnicity and CMV serostatus were compiled together with the repertoire data. Along with the approximately 650-subject first cohort, a separate validation cohort of 120 different subjects was used. What the authors observed across the whole study: A later analysis associated roughly 17,000 TCR beta sequences with specific HLA alleles at a false discovery rate of 0.05. A total of 164 TCR beta chains were listed by the study as associated with cytomegalovirus. A later analysis found that most CMV-associated TCR beta chains appeared HLA-restricted, with HLA associations seemingly driven largely by CMV exposure. This cohort had only TCR beta chains sequenced, and the lack of alpha or paired-chain data limited which features could be detected. Assigning TCR associations to individual alleles was difficult when HLA alleles, especially DR and DQ, strongly co-occurred. HLA typing was unavailable for some donors at each locus, so association tests used only the typed subset. Over 15 rarely observed V segments, including chromosome 9 orphons, were excluded from the earlier analysis of a few hundred of the donors because counts were too low. Compared with the roughly 600-donor mean, donors in an Asian-associated ancestry cluster had fewer N-insertions in productive TCRs, according to a later genetic analysis. In an earlier analysis of around 600 of the donors, most TCR beta V segments were observed in productive rearrangements about 87% or about 30% of the time, broadly matching IMGT annotations. Linkage disequilibrium might explain the correlated functional status among segregating V segments, but an unknown experimental factor could not be excluded. Sequencing depth was assumed to be roughly uniform across donors in the presence/absence analyses, though that assumption may not hold. While some public TCRs were present in many individuals, most TCR sequences turned up only very rarely across donors. A further reported finding was that TCR beta sequences accurately predicted the HLA-A and HLA-B alleles for most subjects in the first cohort. Three of the identified cytomegalovirus-associated TCR beta chains were confirmed in vitro to be specific for cytomegalovirus antigens. In a later analysis, the rate of TCR association differed among HLA loci, with DRB1 alleles having the most associated TCRs and HLA-C alleles having the fewest. According to a later analysis, parvovirus B19, influenza, CMV and Epstein-Barr virus appeared linked to several top co-occurrence clusters. In a later genetic analysis, a missense DCLRE1C variant was associated with V-gene and J-gene trimming of TCR beta chains, and the association was replicated in an independent cohort. It was suggested by the authors that the approach could potentially be generalized to other disease states and immunological phenotypes. CMV serostatus was the only immune exposure information available for the cohort. A group of highly shared sequence variants was considered likely to be a technical artifact of the sequencing pipeline. Compared with equally common non-associated chains, HLA-associated TCR beta chains in a later analysis were more clonally expanded and had lower generation probabilities. Because the 87-base-pair reads could not distinguish some IMGT-functional V segments, including TRBV6-2 and TRBV6-3, those segments were excluded. The classifier was reported to diagnose cytomegalovirus status with high specificity and sensitivity in both the original cohort and the validation cohort.

Receptors were amplified or captured by the immunoSEQ multiplex PCR assay. For the multiplex PCR, a mixture combining 60 forward primers for TCR Vbeta segments and 13 reverse primers for TCR Jbeta segments was used. Amplification of the CDR3 region of rearranged TCR beta genes was performed with a multiplex PCR assay on genomic DNA. On the Illumina HiSeq System, the amplified TCR beta libraries were sequenced as 87-base-pair reads. Turning to the authors' computational methods: A later analysis tallied 75 million to 85 million unique TCR beta chains across the 700 or so repertoires, and some 10 million of those chains were shared by two or more donors. Raw reads were error-corrected and collapsed into unique sequences with a nearest-neighbor algorithm that merged closely related sequences to remove PCR and sequencing errors. To assign V, D and J gene segments, CDR3 sequences were aligned to IMGT reference sequences. For a sequence to be retained, at least a six-nucleotide match to both a V gene segment and a J gene segment was required. Rearrangements were classified as productive when the CDR3 lacked stop codons and remained in frame with V and J, and all other rearrangements were classified as non-productive. CDR3 was defined by IMGT convention, running from the second conserved V-encoded cysteine to the conserved J-encoded phenylalanine. The earlier analysis of 500 to 650 of the donors excluded any sequence lacking an unambiguous match to a single V gene segment. An earlier analysis of under 750 of the donors called V segments functional above 56.7% productive rearrangements and segregating when the between-donor standard deviation exceeded 5%. A statistical classification framework was built to diagnose cytomegalovirus status from the catalog of TCR beta chain sequences. A later analysis assigned V and J genes by comparing TCR nucleotide sequences with IMGT/GENE-DB human TR gene sequences. The TCRdist pipeline was used in a later analysis to assign CDR3 sequences and most-parsimonious VDJ recombination scenarios. A later analysis defined each TCR beta chain by its CDR3 amino acid sequence plus V-gene family, and excluded reads lacking a unique V-gene family. In a later analysis, 450 to 600 highly shared, low-generation-probability nucleotide sequences were removed to address suspected cross-contamination and a sequencing artifact. In a later analysis, a clonal expansion index for each public chain was calculated from normalized within-repertoire ranks of inferred template counts. A later analysis computed generation probabilities with a VDJ recombination model fitted to out-of-frame rearrangements, and checked the results against IGoR. In a later analysis, hypergeometric tests were used to score TCR-TCR, TCR-HLA and TCR-CMV co-occurrence, with a repertoire-size bias correction applied to TCR pairs. A later analysis estimated false discovery rates by permuting HLA or CMV assignments 20 times. In a later analysis, co-occurring TCRs were grouped using DBSCAN, and TCRdist sequence similarity was added for clustering within HLA-allele-positive subsets. Repertoires with fewer than 30,000 or more than 120,000 public chains, plus five repertoires with anomalous nucleotide sharing, were excluded from co-occurrence clustering. TCRdb carries this immuneACCESS record with in-frame sequences only. Its versions omit some clonotypes, under half of them owing to an unresolved V gene in the studies checked, with the rest unexplained. D and trimming come from the DNA, and the V and J calls and clone size come from that table. Recorded for this sample are some 130,000 clones; roughly 9.6% of them occurred a single time. The top ten clonotypes cover roughly 7% of the sample.

The cohort comprised 550 to 700 healthy bone marrow donors. All cohort members were sampled while nominally healthy, although unrecorded immune exposures were likely present. The donor tested CMV seropositive, placing the donor among the 289 seropositive members of the cohort. A peripheral blood sample was collected from each donor, and TCR beta sequencing was performed on peripheral blood mononuclear cells. Genomic DNA was extracted from the blood cell samples with the Qiagen DNeasy Blood Extraction Kit. The CDR3 starts with the cysteine, ends with the phenylalanine, and has 17 residues. The only DNA kept is the CDR3, 51 bases in frame from the first base. Germline trimming amounts to 3 bases on V and 2 bases on J, with 14 as the count of junction bases outside the gene matches. From the germline V gene, CDR1 is SGHRS and CDR2 is YFSETQ.

The clonotype comes from a woman between 40 and 50 years old in good health and CMV-seropositive. Specimen: PBMCs. The rearranged segments are TRBV5-1 and TRBJ2-7; 7 nucleotides in the junction match TRBD1. The DNA sequence is TGCGCCAGCAGCTCCCGCACTCCGGGACAGAGAACCTACGAGCAGTACTTC. Translation gives CASSSRTPGQRTYEQYF.